Each of the 16 T cell receptor beta chains below was sequenced from the same sample in a study of siplizumab effects on memory and regulatory T cells. The assay was immunoSEQ multiplex PCR, and TCRdb's table has in-frame clones only and misses some. The table lists approximately 97,000 clones, 90% to 95% of them singletons, with roughly 1% in the top ten. The sequenced sample consisted of CD4+ T cells sorted from blood. These receptors all come from a human donor in good health.

The gene calls are TRBV27 and TRBJ2-7; 8 bases agree with TRBD1. This CDR3 has 15 residues. V gave up 4 bases and J gave up 2 bases; unmatched junction bases: 7. CDR1 MNHEY and CDR2 SMNVEV come from the germline V gene (reference sequence). CDR3 sequence: CASSSPDRAAYEQYF. DNA for the CDR3: TGTGCCAGCAGTTCCCCGGACAGGGCCGCCTACGAGCAGTACTTC.

V usage is TRBV5-6 and J usage is TRBJ1-5; weak D call: TRBD1 (5 bases). Germline CDR1 and CDR2: SGHDT and YYEEEE. This CDR3 comprises 16 residues. Trimming took 3 bases from V and 7 from J, leaving 20 bases between them. CDR3 sequence: CASSSSPPRDGQPQHF. The CDR3 DNA follows: TGTGCCAGCAGCTCGAGTCCCCCCAGGGATGGCCAGCCCCAGCATTTT.

V is TRBV11-3 and J is TRBJ2-2; no definite D call. CDR1 SGHNT and CDR2 YENEEA come from the germline V gene. Trimming removed 3 bases from V and 7 bases from J, with 6 bases in between. The length of the CDR3 is 12 residues. CDR3 coding DNA: TGTGCCAGCAGCTTTAGGGTCGGGGAGCTGTTTTTT. Its protein is CASSFRVGELFF.

This clone was recorded once. The chain joins TRBV19 to TRBJ2-7; 14 bases line up with TRBD2. Trimming cost V 5 bases and J 3 bases; bases outside gene matches: 12. Germline V gene sequence: CDR1 LNHDA, CDR2 SQIVND (reference sequence). The CDR3 totals 18 residues. The CDR3 reads CASSPWTSGRTSIYEQYF. DNA for the CDR3: TGTGCCAGTAGTCCATGGACTAGCGGGAGGACTTCAATCTACGAGCAGTACTTC.

The V and J genes are TRBV6-5 and TRBJ2-1; possible D gene TRBD1, 5 bases. The CDR3 loop spans 13 amino acids. Trimming took 3 bases from V and 4 from J, leaving 7 bases between them. Germline CDR1 and CDR2: MNHEY and SVGAGI. CDR3 DNA: TGTGCCAGCAGTTATGACAGATACAATGAGCAGTTCTTC. Protein product: CASSYDRYNEQFF.

This clone was seen a handful of times. The chain couples TRBV5-1 to TRBJ2-7; 9 nucleotides match TRBD2. CDR1 is SGHRS, CDR2 YFSETQ, per germline. The CDR3 is 15 residues long. The J segment lost 6 bases and the V segment lost 0 bases, leaving 7 bases of the junction unmatched. The CDR3: CASSLVLAGRSEQYF. CDR3 DNA sequence: TGCGCCAGCAGCTTGGTTCTAGCGGGAAGGAGCGAGCAGTACTTC.

The chain carries TRBV25-1 and TRBJ1-2, with 9 bases fitting TRBD1. V was pared by 4 bases and J by 7 bases, with 4 bases of the junction left unmatched. Germline V gene lookup returns CDR1 MGHDK and CDR2 SYGVNS. This CDR3 is 13 amino acids long. CDR3 sequence: CASSGGQGIGYTF. The CDR3 bases are TGTGCCAGCAGTGGGGGACAGGGTATTGGCTACACCTTC.

The gene calls are TRBV6-4 and TRBJ2-1; 7 nucleotides align to TRBD1. Germline lookup yields CDR1 MRHNA and CDR2 SNTAGT. V lost 8 bases to trimming and J lost 7 bases; unmatched junction nucleotides: 5. This CDR3 region has 12 residues. CDR3 residues: CASVTGLNEQFF. The CDR3 region has the DNA TGTGCCAGCGTGACAGGGCTAAATGAGCAGTTCTTC.

This sequence joins TRBV5-1 and TRBJ1-1; TRBD1 is a possible D gene (5 bases). Germline V gene data show CDR1 as SGHRS and CDR2 as YFSETQ. CDR3 length: 14 residues. Trimming took off 4 bases at V and 1 base at J, with 11 bases between the two ends. The CDR3 is CASSMFGQNTEAFF. The CDR3 DNA follows: TGCGCCAGCAGCATGTTTGGACAGAACACTGAAGCTTTCTTT.

This chain connects TRBV5-5 to TRBJ2-6, with D perhaps assigned TRBD1 or TRBD2 (6 bases each). Trimming pared 2 bases from V and 0 bases from J, leaving 21 bases between. The CDR3 totals 20 residues. The germline V gene encodes CDR1 SGHKS and CDR2 YYEKEE (reference sequence). The chain's CDR3 is CASSFVAARGQYSGANVLTF. CDR3 bases: TGTGCCAGCAGCTTTGTAGCGGCCAGGGGACAATACTCTGGGGCCAACGTCCTGACTTTC.

V and J are TRBV10-2 and TRBJ1-2; no reliable D call. The CDR3 has 14 residues. Germline CDR1 WSHSY, CDR2 SAAADI. V lost 5 bases to trimming and J lost 6 bases, with 16 bases between them. The CDR3 DNA reads TGCGCCAGCAGTTGGGAGGGAAGGATTCATGGCTACACCTTC. Translating it yields CASSWEGRIHGYTF.

This clone has only one observation. The chain couples TRBV5-1 to TRBJ1-6; no definite D call. Germline-derived CDR1 and CDR2 are SGHRS and YFSETQ. CDR3 length: 15 amino acids. V shed 4 bases and J shed 7 bases, with 15 bases lying between them. The CDR3 bases are TGCGCCAGCAGCCCAGTACCGGGCCCAAATTCACCCCTCCACTTT. Its protein is CASSPVPGPNSPLHF.

This clone was picked up a small number of times. V gene TRBV6-5 combines with J gene TRBJ1-3; tentative D call: TRBD1 (5 bases). This CDR3 is 16 amino acids long. Germline V gene sequence: CDR1 MNHEY, CDR2 SVGAGI. V lost 0 bases and J lost 2, with 11 bases in between. In DNA, the CDR3 is TGTGCCAGCAGTTACTCGAAACAGGTGGCTGGAAACACCATATATTTT. Translated, it gives CASSYSKQVAGNTIYF.

This chain joins TRBV11-3 and TRBJ2-1, with 8 bases identical to TRBD1. CDR1 and CDR2 (germline): SGHNT, YENEEA. This CDR3 is built from 16 residues. J gave up 5 bases and V 0 bases, and 6 bases lay outside the gene matches. CDR3 nucleotides: TGTGCCAGCAGCTTAGATGGGCAGGGGGCGAACAATGAGCAGTTCTTC. This translates into CASSLDGQGANNEQFF. Variable domain in full (rest from reference TRBV11-3 and TRBJ2-1): EAGVVQSPRYKIIEKKQPVAFWCNPISGHNTLYWYLQNLGQGPELLIRYENEEAVDDSQLPKDRFSAERLKGVDSTLKIQPAELGDSAVYLCASSLDGQGANNEQFFGPGTRLTVL.

This chain links TRBV2 with TRBJ1-5; TRBD1 might be the D (5 bases). The V end lost 6 bases, the J end lost 6 bases, and 15 bases lay between the germline ends. The germline gives CDR1 SNHLY, CDR2 FYNNEI. The CDR3 spans 14 residues. CDR3 amino acids: CASSSGGVGQPQHF. The CDR3 coding sequence is TGTGCCAGCAGCTCGGGGGGGGTAGGTCAGCCCCAGCATTTT.

The chain employs TRBV7-6 and TRBJ2-7; 8 bases are a match to TRBD1. The CDR3 has 14 amino acids. The V gene's germline CDR1 is SGHVS and CDR2 FNYEAQ. After removal of 5 bases from V and 2 bases from J, the junction contained 5 bases not matched to a gene. CDR3 amino acids: CASSRGDRTYEQYF. CDR3 nucleotide sequence: TGTGCCAGCAGCCGAGGGGACAGGACCTACGAGCAGTACTTC.